These 18 T cell receptor beta chains originate from one sample sequenced in a study of T-cell reconstitution after alpha-beta-depleted transplantation in children. Preparation of the TCRbeta library involved a method that used unique molecular identifiers. TCRdb used MiXCR to reprocess the PCR reads, holding one entry per CDR3 protein. The sample holds approximately 520,000 distinct CDR3 sequences, roughly 33% seen once. The sequences come from PBMCs from the stem cell graft donor, collected from the stem cell graft. These receptors all come from a human donor who donated a stem cell graft to a child with aplastic anemia.

The sample holds a few counts of this clonotype. The gene calls are TRBV12-3 or TRBV12-4 and TRBJ1-2; 7 nucleotides line up with TRBD1. CDR3 length: 17 residues. V shed 5 bases, J shed 4 bases, and the junction held 16 bases outside the gene matches. CDR3 residues: CASSQKQGRSPGYGYTF. The CDR3, as DNA: TGTGCCAGCAGTCAGAAACAGGGGAGGTCCCCTGGCTATGGCTACACCTTC.

The DNA of the CDR3 is TGCGCCAGCAGCCAAGCTAGTTTCGGAGAGACCCAGTACTTC. Translation: CASSQASFGETQYF. The chain is built from TRBV4-1 and TRBJ2-5; the D is unclear. The CDR3 sequence is 14 residues long. Deletions cut 1 base from V and 4 bases from J, with 10 bases between. Germline CDR1 and CDR2: MGHRA and YSYEKL.

The CDR3 bases are TGTGCCAGCACCGAAAGGAGGAACACCGGGGAGCTGTTTTTT. Protein sequence: CASTERRNTGELFF. The rearrangement joins TRBV6-2 or TRBV6-3 to TRBJ2-2, with unresolved D. Trimming left V 7 bases short and J 1 base short, with 10 bases between. Germline V gene data show CDR1 as MNHEY and CDR2 as SVGEGT. This CDR3 contains 14 residues.

In this sample, this clonotype turned up a few times. This sequence joins TRBV12-3 or TRBV12-4 and TRBJ2-1, with 8 positions matching TRBD2. This CDR3 is 14 amino acids long. With V trimmed by 8 bases and J by 7 bases, 10 bases remained unmatched. CDR3 amino acids: CASVIAGQVNEQFF. Written as DNA, the CDR3 is TGTGCCAGCGTTATAGCGGGACAAGTAAATGAGCAGTTCTTC.

The chain recombines TRBV5-6 with TRBJ2-2; D unclear. The V end was cut by 4 bases, the J end by 7 bases, with 8 bases between. The V gene's germline CDR1 is SGHDT and CDR2 YYEEEE. CDR3 size: 12 residues. Here the CDR3 DNA reads TGTGCCAGCAGCCTCGGTGACGGGGAGCTGTTTTTT. Protein product: CASSLGDGELFF. The full variable domain, rest sourced from reference TRBV5-6 and TRBJ2-2, is DAGVTQSPTHLIKTRGQQVTLRCSPKSGHDTVSWYQQALGQGPQFIFQYYEEEERQRGNFPDRFSGHQFPNYSSELNVNALLLGDSALYLCASSLGDGELFFGEGSRLTVL.

The V and J genes are TRBV2 and TRBJ1-2; 8 nucleotides line up with TRBD1. The germline gives CDR1 SNHLY, CDR2 FYNNEI. The CDR3 is 17 amino acids. With 5 bases clipped from V and 6 bases from J, the junction kept 17 bases outside the gene matches. CDR3 amino acids: CASSRHLYRGNGHGYTF. CDR3 coding DNA: TGTGCCAGCAGTCGACATTTATACAGGGGGAACGGCCATGGCTACACCTTC.

The table lists this clonotype with a few counts. V and J are TRBV11-2 and TRBJ2-7; TRBD1 matches at 9 bases. Germline CDR1 and CDR2: SGHAT and FQNNGV. The CDR3 covers 17 residues. The junction had 8 bases not matched to a gene; V was cut back by 0 bases and J by 2 bases. The CDR3 loop is CASSLDNSGTGTYEQYF. The CDR3, as DNA: TGTGCCAGCAGCTTAGATAATTCGGGGACAGGGACCTACGAGCAGTACTTC.

This chain uses TRBV7-2 with TRBJ2-5, with D possibly matching TRBD2 (5 bases). V lost 10 bases and J 1 base, leaving 16 bases between the germline ends. The CDR3 has 14 residues. Germline assignment: CDR1 SGHTA and CDR2 FQGNSA. In DNA form, the CDR3 reads TGTGCCACCACCTCGAAGCGGAGCCAAGAGACCCAGTACTTC. This translates into CATTSKRSQETQYF.

The genes are TRBV3-1 and TRBJ2-7; D is undetermined. V was cut by 1 base and J by 3 bases, with 10 bases left in between. Germline loops: CDR1 LGHDT, CDR2 YNNKEL (reference sequence). The CDR3 runs to 14 residues. The CDR3 bases are TGTGCCAGCAGCCAAGCTCGGCTGGACTACGAGCAGTACTTC. Translating gives CASSQARLDYEQYF.

V usage is TRBV12-3 or TRBV12-4 and J usage is TRBJ2-6; no clear D gene. This CDR3 has 14 amino acids. Trimming shortened V by 3 bases and J by 4 bases, and 7 bases separated the two germline ends. CDR3 in amino acids: CASSFPAGANVLTF. Written as DNA, the CDR3 is TGTGCCAGCAGTTTCCCCGCGGGGGCCAACGTCCTGACTTTC.

The chain is built from TRBV12-3 or TRBV12-4 and TRBJ2-3; 9 nucleotides align to TRBD1. Trimming cost V 6 bases and J 4 bases; bases outside gene matches: 8. This CDR3 is 15 amino acids long. The CDR3 DNA reads as TGTGCCAGCAGCCTCCGGGGACAGGGCGCAGATACGCAGTATTTT. It is translated as CASSLRGQGADTQYF.

CDR3 amino acids: CSVEEPGSNTGELFF. In DNA, the CDR3 is TGCAGCGTTGAAGAACCGGGATCTAACACCGGGGAGCTGTTTTTT. The rearrangement uses TRBV29-1 and TRBJ2-2; the D gene is possibly TRBD2 (5 bases). Germline CDR1 SQVTM, CDR2 ANQGSEA. The CDR3 spans 15 residues. V was clipped by 0 bases and J by 2 bases, with 10 bases between them.

The chain recombines TRBV6-1 with TRBJ2-6; perhaps TRBD2 as D (6 bases). This CDR3 contains 15 residues. V was pared by 8 bases and J by 3 bases, with 14 bases between. Germline assignment: CDR1 MNHNS and CDR2 SASEGT. The CDR3 here is CASGHPGVGANVLTF. The CDR3 DNA reads as TGTGCCAGCGGACACCCGGGGGTTGGGGCCAACGTCCTGACTTTC.

J is TRBJ2-1 and V is TRBV6-2 or TRBV6-3; a possible D gene is TRBD1 (5 bases). The CDR3 length is 13 residues. CDR1 and CDR2 (germline): MNHEY, SVGEGT. Trimming cost V 2 bases and J 6 bases, with 8 bases left between them. The CDR3 spells CASSYVQGNEQFF. CDR3 bases: TGTGCCAGCAGTTACGTCCAGGGCAATGAGCAGTTCTTC.

This clonotype came up a few times. The J gene is TRBJ2-7, the V gene TRBV27, with TRBD1 matching over 10 bases. Trimming took 5 bases from V and 3 from J; bases not matched to a gene: 7. The CDR3 spans 15 residues. Germline CDR1 MNHEY, CDR2 SMNVEV (reference sequence). The CDR3 region has the DNA TGTGCCAGCAGTACTACCGGGACAGGGGTCTACGAGCAGTACTTC. Translating gives CASSTTGTGVYEQYF.

The rearrangement links TRBV28 to TRBJ1-5; possibly TRBD1 for D (5 bases). In germline, CDR1 is MDHEN, CDR2 SYDVKM. The V gene lost 6 bases and the J gene lost 7 bases, with 16 bases spanning the gap. The CDR3 spans 14 residues. The CDR3 DNA sequence: TGTGCCAGCAGGCCCAACCCAGGGAAACAGCCCCAGCATTTT. This translates into CASRPNPGKQPQHF.

A few counts support this clonotype. The chain employs TRBV29-1 and TRBJ1-2; D is uncertain. The CDR3 consists of 12 residues. The V and J ends lost 6 bases and 0 bases respectively, with 8 bases between them. The V gene's germline CDR1 is SQVTM and CDR2 ANQGSEA. The CDR3 nucleotides read TGCAGCGTCGGCGGTGCTAACTATGGCTACACCTTC. As protein: CSVGGANYGYTF.

The count of this clonotype is one. The chain uses TRBV28 and TRBJ2-1; 12 bases fit TRBD2. The CDR3 totals 16 residues. V gave up 7 bases and J gave up 7 bases; unmatched junction bases: 11. Germline V gene sequence: CDR1 MDHEN, CDR2 SYDVKM. The DNA of the CDR3 is TGTGCCAGCACCTACCCCGGGCTAGCGGGAGGGAATGAGCAGTTCTTC. Translation: CASTYPGLAGGNEQFF.